Only a few counts were recorded for the clone carrying this T cell receptor beta chain. Germline-derived CDR1 and CDR2 are LNHDA and SQIVND (reference sequence). The CDR3 covers 15 residues. V gave up 3 bases and J gave up 1 base, with 10 bases separating them. Profiling relied on immunoSEQ multiplex PCR, and the TCRdb table lists in-frame clones only, not all of them. The sample holds about 120,000 clones, 80% to 90% seen once. The data were taken from a study of cytomegalovirus exposure and HLA in healthy donors. The chain uses TRBV19 and TRBJ1-5; D is possibly TRBD1 (5 bases). The sample comprised PBMCs. This receptor was identified in a woman between 18 and 29 years old in good health and CMV-seronegative. The CDR3 loop reads CASSMGRASNQPQHF. As DNA, the CDR3 is TGTGCCAGTAGTATGGGCAGGGCAAGCAATCAGCCCCAGCATTTT.